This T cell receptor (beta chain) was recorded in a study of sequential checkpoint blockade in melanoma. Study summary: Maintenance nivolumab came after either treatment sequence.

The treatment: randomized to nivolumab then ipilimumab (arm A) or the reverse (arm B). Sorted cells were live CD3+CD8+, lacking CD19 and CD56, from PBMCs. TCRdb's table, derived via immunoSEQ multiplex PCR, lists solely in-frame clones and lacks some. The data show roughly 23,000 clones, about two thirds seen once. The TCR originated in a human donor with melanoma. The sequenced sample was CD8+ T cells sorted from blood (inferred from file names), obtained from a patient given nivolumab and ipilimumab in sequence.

The CDR3: CASSLGQGLEQYF. DNA of the CDR3: TGTGCCAGCAGCTTGGGGCAGGGGCTCGAGCAGTACTTC. The chain uses TRBV7-9 and TRBJ2-7, with D maybe TRBD1 (6 bases). Trimming shortened V by 3 bases and J by 6 bases, and 12 bases separated the two germline ends. This CDR3 has 13 residues. Germline CDR1 and CDR2: SEHNR and FQNEAQ (reference sequence).